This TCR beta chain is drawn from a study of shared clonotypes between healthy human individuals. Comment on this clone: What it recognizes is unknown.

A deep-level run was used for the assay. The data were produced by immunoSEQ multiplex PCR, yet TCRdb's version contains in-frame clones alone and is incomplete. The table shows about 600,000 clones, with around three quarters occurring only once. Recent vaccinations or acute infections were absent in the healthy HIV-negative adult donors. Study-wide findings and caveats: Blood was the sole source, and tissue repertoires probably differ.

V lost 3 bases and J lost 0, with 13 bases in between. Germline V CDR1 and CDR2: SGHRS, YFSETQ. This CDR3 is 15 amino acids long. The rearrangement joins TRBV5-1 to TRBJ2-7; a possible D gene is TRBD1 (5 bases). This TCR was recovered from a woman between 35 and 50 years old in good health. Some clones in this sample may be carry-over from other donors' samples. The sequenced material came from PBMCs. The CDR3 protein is CASSYTGILSYEQYF. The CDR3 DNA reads TGCGCCAGCAGCTACACAGGCATACTCTCCTACGAGCAGTACTTC.